This T cell receptor beta chain derives from a study of blood T cell repertoires in COVID-19. Generated by immunoSEQ multiplex PCR, the TCRdb table keeps only in-frame clones and is missing some. Of 100,000 to 150,000 clones in the sample, around nine tenths are singletons; the top ten hold about 3.5%. The CDR3 loop spans 10 amino acids. Between the trimmed V and J ends, which lost 10 bases and 6 bases, there was a span of 9 bases. Germline loops: CDR1 SNHLY, CDR2 FYNNEI. The rearrangement links TRBV2 to TRBJ1-1; no firm D call. The receptor comes from a man aged 50 to 60 with active COVID-19. The sample taken for sequencing was peripheral blood. The CDR3 DNA reads as TGTGCCAATAGCCTCTCTGAAGCTTTCTTT. This codes for CANSLSEAFF.